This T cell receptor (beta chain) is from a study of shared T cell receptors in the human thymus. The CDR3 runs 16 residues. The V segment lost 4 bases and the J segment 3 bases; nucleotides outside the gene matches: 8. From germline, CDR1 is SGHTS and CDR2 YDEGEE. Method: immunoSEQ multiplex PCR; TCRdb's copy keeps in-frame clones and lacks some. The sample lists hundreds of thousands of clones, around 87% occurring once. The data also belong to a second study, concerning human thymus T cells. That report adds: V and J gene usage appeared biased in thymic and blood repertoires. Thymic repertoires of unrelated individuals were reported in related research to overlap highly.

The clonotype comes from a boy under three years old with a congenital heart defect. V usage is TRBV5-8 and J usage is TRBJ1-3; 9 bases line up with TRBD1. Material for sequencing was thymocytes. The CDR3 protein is CASSGTGTGSGNTIYF. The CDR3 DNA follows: TGTGCCAGCAGCGGAACCGGGACAGGGAGTGGAAACACCATATATTTT.